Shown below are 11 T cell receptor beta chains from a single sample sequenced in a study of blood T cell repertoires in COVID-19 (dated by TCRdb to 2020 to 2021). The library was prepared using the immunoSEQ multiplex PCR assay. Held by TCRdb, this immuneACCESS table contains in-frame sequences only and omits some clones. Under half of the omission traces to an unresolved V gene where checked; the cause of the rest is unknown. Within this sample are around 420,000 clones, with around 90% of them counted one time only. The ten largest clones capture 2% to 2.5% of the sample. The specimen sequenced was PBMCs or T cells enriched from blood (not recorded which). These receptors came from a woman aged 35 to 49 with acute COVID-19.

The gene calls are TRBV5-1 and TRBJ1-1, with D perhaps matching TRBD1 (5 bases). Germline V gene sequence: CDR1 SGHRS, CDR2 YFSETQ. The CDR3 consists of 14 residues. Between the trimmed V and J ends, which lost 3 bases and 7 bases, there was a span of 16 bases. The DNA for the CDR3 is TGCGCCAGCAGCTCCCTCGGGGGTGCTGGTGAAGCTTTCTTT. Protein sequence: CASSSLGGAGEAFF.

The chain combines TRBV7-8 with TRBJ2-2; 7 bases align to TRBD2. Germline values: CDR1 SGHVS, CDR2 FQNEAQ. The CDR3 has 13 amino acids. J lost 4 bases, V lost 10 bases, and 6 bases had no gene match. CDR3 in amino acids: CANRAGVTGELFF. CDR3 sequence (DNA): TGTGCCAACCGGGCGGGGGTCACCGGGGAGCTGTTTTTT.

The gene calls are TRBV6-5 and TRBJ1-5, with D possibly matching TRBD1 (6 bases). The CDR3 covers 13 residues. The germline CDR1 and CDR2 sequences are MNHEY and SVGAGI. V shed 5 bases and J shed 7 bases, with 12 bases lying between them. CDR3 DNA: TGTGCCAGCAGTCAACAGGGATCGCAGCCCCAGCATTTT. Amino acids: CASSQQGSQPQHF.

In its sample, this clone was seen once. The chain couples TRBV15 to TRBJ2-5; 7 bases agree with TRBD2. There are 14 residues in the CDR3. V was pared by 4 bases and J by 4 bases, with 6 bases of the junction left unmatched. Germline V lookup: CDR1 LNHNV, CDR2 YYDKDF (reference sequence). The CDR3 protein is CATSNWGLIETQYF. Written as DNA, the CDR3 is TGTGCCACCAGCAACTGGGGACTAATAGAGACCCAGTACTTC.

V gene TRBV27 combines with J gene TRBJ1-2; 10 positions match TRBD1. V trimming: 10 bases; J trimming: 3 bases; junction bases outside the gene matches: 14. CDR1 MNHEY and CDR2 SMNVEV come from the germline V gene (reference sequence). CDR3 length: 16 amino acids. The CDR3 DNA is TGTGCCACCAAGGGCCGGGACAGGGGTCTTTACTATGGCTACACCTTC. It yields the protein CATKGRDRGLYYGYTF.

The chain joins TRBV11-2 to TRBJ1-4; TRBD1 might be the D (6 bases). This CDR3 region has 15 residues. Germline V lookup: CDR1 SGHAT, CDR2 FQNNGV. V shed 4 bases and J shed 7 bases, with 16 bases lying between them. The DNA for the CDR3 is TGTGCCAGCAGCTCGCGGGGGGGGCGCGGTGAAAAACTGTTTTTT. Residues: CASSSRGGRGEKLFF.

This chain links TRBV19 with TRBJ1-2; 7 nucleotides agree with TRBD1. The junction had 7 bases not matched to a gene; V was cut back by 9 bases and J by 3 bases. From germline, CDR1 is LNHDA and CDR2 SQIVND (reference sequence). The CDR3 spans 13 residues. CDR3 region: CASYSGTDYGYTF. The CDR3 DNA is TGTGCCAGCTACTCTGGGACAGACTATGGCTACACCTTC.

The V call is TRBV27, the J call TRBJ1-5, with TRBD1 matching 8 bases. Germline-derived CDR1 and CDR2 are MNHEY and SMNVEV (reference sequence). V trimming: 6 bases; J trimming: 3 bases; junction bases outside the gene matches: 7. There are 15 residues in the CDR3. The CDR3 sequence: CASSRTGIVNQPQHF. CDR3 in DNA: TGTGCCAGCAGCCGGACAGGGATTGTCAATCAGCCCCAGCATTTT.

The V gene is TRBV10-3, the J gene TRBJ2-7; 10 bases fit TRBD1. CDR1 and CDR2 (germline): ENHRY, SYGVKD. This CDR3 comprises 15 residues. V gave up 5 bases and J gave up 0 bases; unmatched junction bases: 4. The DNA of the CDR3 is TGTGCCATCAGTCCCGGACAGGGGGGCTCCTACGAGCAGTACTTC. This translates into CAISPGQGGSYEQYF.

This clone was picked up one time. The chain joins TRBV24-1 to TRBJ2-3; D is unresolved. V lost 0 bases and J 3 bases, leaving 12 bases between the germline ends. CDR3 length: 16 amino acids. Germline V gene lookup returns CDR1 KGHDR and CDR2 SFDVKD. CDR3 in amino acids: CATSDLIGGTTDTQYF. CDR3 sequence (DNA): TGTGCCACCAGTGATTTGATTGGCGGTACTACAGATACGCAGTATTTT.

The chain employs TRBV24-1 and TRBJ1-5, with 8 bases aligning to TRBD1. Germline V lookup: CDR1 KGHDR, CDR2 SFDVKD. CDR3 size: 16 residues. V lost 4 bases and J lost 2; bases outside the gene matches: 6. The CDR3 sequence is CATSDAGQGRNQPQHF. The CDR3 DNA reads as TGTGCCACCAGTGACGCAGGACAGGGACGCAATCAGCCCCAGCATTTT.